This T cell receptor (beta chain) was captured by sequencing in a study of PD-1 blockade in classical Hodgkin lymphoma. Study-level results: Reports indicated that newly diagnosed patients had lower baseline TCR diversity than healthy donors did. Newly diagnosed patients had diversity similar to the baseline diversity of complete responders. Repertoire difference causes, possibly disease activity or prior therapy, remain undefined.

Each and every patient relapsed after autologous stem cell transplantation, and patients got differing brentuximab vedotin exposure. Best responses were complete response, partial response or progressive disease. V lost 5 bases and J 1 base, leaving 8 bases between the germline ends. The CDR3 length is 13 residues. Germline V gene data show CDR1 as SGHVS and CDR2 as FNYEAQ. A note on this clone: Its antigen remains unidentified.

Profiling relied on immunoSEQ multiplex PCR, and the TCRdb table lists in-frame clones only, not all of them. The sample consists of 43,000 or so clones, around 72% of them appearing once. Sequencing was performed on peripheral blood mononuclear cells (PBMCs), taken at baseline. This clonotype originated in a human donor with classical Hodgkin lymphoma. The V call is TRBV7-6, the J call TRBJ1-1, with D unresolved. CDR3 nucleotides: TGTGCCAGCAGCCGTGGCCGGAACACTGAAGCTTTCTTT. This gives the protein CASSRGRNTEAFF.